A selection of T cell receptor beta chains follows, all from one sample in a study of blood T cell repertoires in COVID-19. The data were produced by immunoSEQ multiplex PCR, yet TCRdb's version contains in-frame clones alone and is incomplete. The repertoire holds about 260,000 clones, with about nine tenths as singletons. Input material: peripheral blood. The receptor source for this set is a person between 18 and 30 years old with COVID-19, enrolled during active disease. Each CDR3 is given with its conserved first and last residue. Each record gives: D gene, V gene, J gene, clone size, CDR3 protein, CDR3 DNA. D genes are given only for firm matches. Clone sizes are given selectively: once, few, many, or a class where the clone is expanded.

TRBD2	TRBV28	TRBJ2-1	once	CASTRVLAEYNEQFF	TGTGCCAGCACTAGGGTCCTAGCGGAGTACAATGAGCAGTTCTTC
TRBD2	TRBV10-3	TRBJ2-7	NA	CAAKGSAGISYEQYF	TGTGCGGCGAAAGGGTCAGCGGGGATCTCCTACGAGCAGTACTTC
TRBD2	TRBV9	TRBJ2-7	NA	CASSVGASGYEQYF	TGTGCCAGCAGCGTTGGGGCTAGCGGCTACGAGCAGTACTTC
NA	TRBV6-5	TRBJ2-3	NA	CASNLGRGWRDTQYF	TGTGCCAGCAACTTAGGTCGGGGGTGGCGAGATACGCAGTATTTT
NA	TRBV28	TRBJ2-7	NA	CASGFSGKEQYF	TGTGCCAGCGGGTTCTCAGGGAAGGAGCAGTACTTC
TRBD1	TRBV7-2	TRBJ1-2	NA	CASSLDRVGGYTF	TGTGCCAGCAGCCTGGACAGGGTAGGGGGCTACACCTTC
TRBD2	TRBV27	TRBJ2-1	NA	CASSPLAGGPNNEQFF	TGTGCCAGCAGTCCCCTAGCGGGAGGGCCGAACAATGAGCAGTTCTTC
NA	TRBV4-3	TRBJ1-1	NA	CASSQDTRNTEAFF	TGCGCCAGCAGCCAAGATACCAGGAATACTGAAGCTTTCTTT
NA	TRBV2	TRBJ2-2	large	CASSAAGPNTGELFF	TGTGCCAGCAGTGCGGCAGGGCCGAACACCGGGGAGCTGTTTTTT
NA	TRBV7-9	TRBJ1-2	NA	CASSQFSGPSGYGYTF	TGTGCCAGCAGCCAATTTTCCGGGCCGAGCGGCTATGGCTACACCTTC
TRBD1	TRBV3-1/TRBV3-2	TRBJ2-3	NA	CASSPGGYGDTQYF	TGTGCCAGCAGCCCAGGGGGCTACGGAGATACGCAGTATTTT
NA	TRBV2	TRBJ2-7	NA	CASSWMTGSYEQYF	TGTGCCAGCAGTTGGATGACGGGCTCCTACGAGCAGTACTTC
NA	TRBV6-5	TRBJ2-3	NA	CASSYGGSPPDTQYF	TGTGCCAGCAGTTACGGGGGCTCGCCACCAGATACGCAGTATTTT
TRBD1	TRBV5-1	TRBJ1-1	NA	CASSFSGQVTEAFF	TGCGCCAGCAGCTTTTCCGGACAGGTCACTGAAGCTTTCTTT
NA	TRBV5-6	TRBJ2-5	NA	CASSLRGSETQYF	TGTGCCAGCAGCTTGCGAGGGTCGGAGACCCAGTACTTC
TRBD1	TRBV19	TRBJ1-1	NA	CASSIQTGWAEAFF	TGTGCCAGTAGTATACAGACAGGGTGGGCTGAAGCTTTCTTT
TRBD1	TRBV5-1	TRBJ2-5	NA	CASSAGTTDRGETQYF	TGCGCCAGCAGCGCTGGAACGACCGACAGGGGAGAGACCCAGTACTTC
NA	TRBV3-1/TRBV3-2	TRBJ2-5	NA	CASSQDPFQETQYF	TGTGCCAGCAGCCAAGACCCCTTCCAAGAGACCCAGTACTTC
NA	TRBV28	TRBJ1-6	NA	CASSPPGVSPLHF	TGTGCCAGCAGCCCTCCAGGGGTTTCACCCCTCCACTTT
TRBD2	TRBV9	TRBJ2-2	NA	CASSKLSGMSNTGELFF	TGTGCCAGCAGCAAGCTTAGCGGGATGTCCAACACCGGGGAGCTGTTTTTT
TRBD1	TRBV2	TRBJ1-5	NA	CASSVGQEVQPQHF	TGTGCCAGCAGTGTGGGACAGGAGGTCCAGCCCCAGCATTTT